The 31 T cell receptor beta chains below come from one sample, sequenced in a study of T cell changes during pregnancy in multiple sclerosis. Data came from immunoSEQ multiplex PCR; TCRdb stores just in-frame clones and leaves some out. The sample has about 40,000 clones, roughly 89% seen once. Material: CD4+ T cells from peripheral blood mononuclear cells, obtained before pregnancy. The origin of the receptors is a female donor with multiple sclerosis, enrolled in a pregnancy study.

The V gene is TRBV6-6, the J gene TRBJ1-1, with D possibly being TRBD1 (5 bases). The germline V gene encodes CDR1 MNHNY and CDR2 SVGAGI (reference sequence). Trimming pared 4 bases from V and 4 bases from J, leaving 10 bases between. The length of the CDR3 is 13 residues. For the CDR3, the DNA is TGTGCCAGCAGTTCGCAGGGTTCCACTGAAGCTTTCTTT. Its protein is CASSSQGSTEAFF.

This clone was detected only once. This chain joins TRBV9 and TRBJ2-5; D may be TRBD2 (5 bases). V lost 6 bases, J lost 5 bases, and 14 bases lay in between. Germline V lookup: CDR1 SGDLS, CDR2 YYNGEE. The CDR3 extends over 13 amino acids. CDR3 region: CASNRVSGETQYF. The CDR3 DNA sequence: TGTGCCAGCAACCGGGTGTCGGGGGAGACCCAGTACTTC.

V and J are TRBV9 and TRBJ2-7; 11 bases match TRBD1. CDR1 SGDLS and CDR2 YYNGEE come from the germline V gene. This CDR3 has 15 amino acids. V trimming: 4 bases; J trimming: 4 bases; junction bases outside the gene matches: 7. The CDR3 is CASSPLGTGGYEQYF. The DNA of the CDR3 is TGTGCCAGCAGCCCTTTGGGGACAGGGGGTTACGAGCAGTACTTC. The whole variable domain, filled in from reference TRBV9 and TRBJ2-7, reads DSGVTQTPKHLITATGQRVTLRCSPRSGDLSVYWYQQSLDQGLQFLIQYYNGEERAKGNILERFSAQQFPDLHSELNLSSLELGDSALYFCASSPLGTGGYEQYFGPGTRLTVT.

The sample holds one count of this clone. This sequence joins TRBV28 and TRBJ2-7; maybe TRBD1 (5 bases). Germline V gene lookup returns CDR1 MDHEN and CDR2 SYDVKM. Trimming pared 8 bases from V and 2 bases from J, leaving 10 bases between. The CDR3 is made up of 12 amino acids. CDR3 protein: CASLGQTYEQYF. As DNA, the CDR3 is TGTGCCAGCCTGGGGCAGACCTACGAGCAGTACTTC.

The V gene is TRBV6-6, the J gene TRBJ1-5; 8 bases fit TRBD1. The V and J ends lost 7 bases and 8 bases, in that order; junction bases with no gene match: 13. The CDR3 is 15 residues long. In germline, CDR1 is MNHNY, CDR2 SVGAGI (reference sequence). CDR3 coding DNA: TGTGCCAGCAATTTATGGACAGGGCAGATTGAGCCCCAGCATTTT. It encodes CASNLWTGQIEPQHF.

This clone was observed a few times. The chain couples TRBV5-1 to TRBJ1-1; 12 bases align to TRBD1. Germline assignment: CDR1 SGHRS and CDR2 YFSETQ. This CDR3 is 15 amino acids long. Trimming at V came to 4 bases and at J to 7 bases, leaving 8 bases not matched to a gene. The CDR3 here is CASSPGDRGQDEAFF. The CDR3 region has the DNA TGCGCCAGCAGCCCTGGGGACAGGGGGCAGGATGAAGCTTTCTTT. The full variable domain, its missing parts supplied by reference TRBV5-1 and TRBJ1-1, is KAGVTQTPRYLIKTRGQQVTLSCSPISGHRSVSWYQQTPGQGLQFLFEYFSETQRNKGNFPGRFSGRQFSNSRSEMNVSTLELGDSALYLCASSPGDRGQDEAFFGQGTRLTVV.

This clone was detected a few times. The chain recombines TRBV6-1 with TRBJ1-6; D not resolved. CDR1 and CDR2 from the germline V gene are MNHNS and SASEGT. V lost 4 bases, J lost 7 bases, and 11 bases lay in between. The CDR3 sequence is 14 residues long. This CDR3 is CASSGRSLNSPLHF. As DNA, the CDR3 is TGTGCCAGCAGTGGTCGGTCCTTAAATTCACCCCTCCACTTT.

The rearrangement uses TRBV30 and TRBJ1-6, with D hard to call. This CDR3 comprises 15 residues. CDR1 and CDR2 from the germline V gene are GTSNPN and SVGIG (reference sequence). V shed 6 bases and J shed 0 bases, with 12 bases lying between them. As DNA, the CDR3 is TGTGCCTGCAACACGGGGAGCTCCTATAATTCACCCCTCCACTTT. The encoded protein is CACNTGSSYNSPLHF.

The V gene is TRBV21-1, the J gene TRBJ1-2. TRBV21-1 is a listed pseudogene. CDR3 length: 19 amino acids. The CDR3 region has the DNA TGTGCCAGCAGCAAAGGGTTGTGGGACTGTCCCCGATTACGGCGTGGCTACACCTTC. Amino acids: CASSKGLWDCPRLRRGYTF.

The rearrangement joins TRBV12-2 to TRBJ1-4; TRBD1 was called by the table and not checked on the DNA. TRBV12-2 is termed a pseudogene. The CDR3 runs to 18 residues. CDR3 coding DNA: TGTGCAAGTCGCTTAGCGGGGCAGGGCTTGAGCTATAGTGAAAAACTGTTTTTT. Translation gives CASRLAGQGLSYSEKLFF.

The chain joins TRBV30 to TRBJ2-1; D is unclear. CDR1 and CDR2 from the germline V gene are GTSNPN and SVGIG (reference sequence). This CDR3 contains 14 residues. Trimming shortened V by 2 bases and J by 9 bases, and 17 bases separated the two germline ends. The CDR3 loop is CAWSLSYLSGEQFF. Here the CDR3 DNA reads TGTGCCTGGAGTTTATCATACTTATCCGGTGAGCAGTTCTTC.

This sequence joins TRBV14 and TRBJ2-2, with D perhaps TRBD2 (6 bases). There are 14 residues in the CDR3. Trimming removed 4 bases at V and 7 bases at J, with 13 bases between. Germline V CDR1 and CDR2: SGHDN, FVKESK. CDR3 coding DNA: TGTGCCAGCAGCCTCATTAGGGGAGGCGGGGAGCTGTTTTTT. The encoded protein is CASSLIRGGGELFF. The whole variable domain, remainder taken from reference TRBV14 and TRBJ2-2, is EAGVTQFPSHSVIEKGQTVTLRCDPISGHDNLYWYRRVMGKEIKFLLHFVKESKQDESGMPNNRFLAERTGGTYSTLKVQPAELEDSGVYFCASSLIRGGGELFFGEGSRLTVL.

The chain combines TRBV7-2 with TRBJ1-6; no firm D call. Between the trimmed V and J ends, which lost 3 bases and 9 bases, there was a span of 9 bases. Per the germline V gene, CDR1 is SGHTA and CDR2 is FQGNSA. CDR3 length: 13 residues. The CDR3 reads CASSFQFSSPLHF. CDR3 DNA sequence: TGTGCCAGCAGCTTTCAATTCAGTTCACCCCTCCACTTT.

The V gene is TRBV18, the J gene TRBJ2-3; 7 nucleotides align to TRBD1. CDR1 and CDR2 (germline): KGHSH, LQKENI. The CDR3 is made up of 14 amino acids. J gave up 8 bases and V 2 bases, and 7 bases lay outside the gene matches. CDR3 DNA: TGTGCCAGCTCACCAAGGGGGCCGGGTGGTACGCAGTATTTT. Its translation: CASSPRGPGGTQYF. The entire variable domain, with the rest obtained from reference TRBV18 and TRBJ2-3, is as follows: NAGVMQNPRHLVRRRGQEARLRCSPMKGHSHVYWYRQLPEEGLKFMVYLQKENIIDESGMPKERFSAEFPKEGPSILRIQQVVRGDSAAYFCASSPRGPGGTQYFGPGTRLTVL.

The genes are TRBV15 and TRBJ1-5, with a weak D call TRBD1 (5 bases). Germline V gives CDR1 LNHNV, CDR2 YYDKDF (reference sequence). The CDR3 totals 16 residues. With 4 bases removed from V and 6 bases from J, the gap between germline ends came to 19 bases. The CDR3 is CATSTHFTRGVQPQHF. The CDR3 DNA reads as TGTGCCACCAGCACGCACTTCACCCGGGGGGTTCAGCCCCAGCATTTT.

The gene calls are TRBV4-3 and TRBJ1-1, with 8 bases fitting TRBD1. Germline lookup yields CDR1 LGHNA and CDR2 YSLEER. This CDR3 is 15 amino acids long. V lost 3 bases, J lost 5 bases, and 8 bases stayed unmatched. CDR3 DNA: TGCGCCAGCAGCCAGGGGGGACAGGAAAATACTGAAGCTTTCTTT. Translating gives CASSQGGQENTEAFF.

The chain has TRBV30 and TRBJ2-1; 8 bases align to TRBD2. The CDR3 spans 14 residues. Trimming at V came to 2 bases and at J to 5 bases, leaving 5 bases not matched to a gene. Germline V gene lookup returns CDR1 GTSNPN and CDR2 SVGIG (reference sequence). CDR3 sequence: CAWSLAGGHNEQFF. CDR3 sequence (DNA): TGTGCCTGGAGTTTGGCGGGGGGACACAATGAGCAGTTCTTC.

V gene TRBV10-3 combines with J gene TRBJ2-7; D is undetermined. CDR1 ENHRY and CDR2 SYGVKD come from the germline V gene. The ends were cut back, 6 bases at V and 5 bases at J, with 11 bases in the middle. CDR3 length equals 12 residues. The CDR3 spells CAISVNEDEQYF. The CDR3 DNA is TGTGCCATCAGCGTGAATGAGGACGAGCAGTACTTC.

This CDR3 is CASSPYRGSEAFF. CDR3 DNA: TGTGCCAGCAGCCCTTATCGGGGGAGTGAAGCTTTCTTT. The genes are TRBV11-2 and TRBJ1-1, with a tentative D call TRBD1 (5 bases). Germline lookup yields CDR1 SGHAT and CDR2 FQNNGV. V was trimmed by 5 bases and J by 7 bases, leaving 14 bases between them. The CDR3 length is 13 residues.

The V gene is TRBV28, the J gene TRBJ1-1, with TRBD1 matching 11 bases. The CDR3 sequence is 15 residues long. Germline values: CDR1 MDHEN, CDR2 SYDVKM. After removal of 4 bases from V and 3 bases from J, the junction contained 4 bases not matched to a gene. In nucleotides, the CDR3 is TGTGCCAGCAGTTATACGGGACAGGGGGACACTGAAGCTTTCTTT. It specifies CASSYTGQGDTEAFF.

This chain links TRBV18 with TRBJ1-3, with a possible D match to TRBD1 (5 bases). Per germline, CDR1 KGHSH and CDR2 LQKENI. CDR3 size: 15 residues. Trimming removed 4 bases from V and 0 bases from J, with 10 bases in between. CDR3 loop: CASSRAGSSGNTIYF. In nucleotides, the CDR3 is TGTGCCAGCTCACGGGCAGGGTCCTCTGGAAACACCATATATTTT.

This sequence joins TRBV6-1 and TRBJ1-1; unclear D gene. The germline V gene encodes CDR1 MNHNS and CDR2 SASEGT. The CDR3 sequence is 13 residues long. V lost 6 bases to trimming and J lost 1 base, with 9 bases between them. The CDR3 protein is CASRETRNTEAFF. The CDR3 DNA reads as TGTGCCAGCAGGGAAACAAGGAACACTGAAGCTTTCTTT.

The chain joins TRBV5-1 to TRBJ1-6; 8 nucleotides line up with TRBD1. The CDR3 is 14 residues long. V lost 7 bases, J lost 8 bases, and 8 bases stayed unmatched. Germline V gene sequence: CDR1 SGHRS, CDR2 YFSETQ. CDR3 nucleotide sequence: TGCGCCAGCTCCCAGGACAGGGATGATTCACCCCTCCACTTT. Protein: CASSQDRDDSPLHF. The entire variable domain, with the rest obtained from reference TRBV5-1 and TRBJ1-6, is as follows: KAGVTQTPRYLIKTRGQQVTLSCSPISGHRSVSWYQQTPGQGLQFLFEYFSETQRNKGNFPGRFSGRQFSNSRSEMNVSTLELGDSALYLCASSQDRDDSPLHFGNGTRLTVT.

This clone was counted once. The chain is built from TRBV6-6 and TRBJ2-7; 7 bases fit TRBD1. The CDR3 sequence is 14 residues long. The V segment lost 4 bases and the J segment 5 bases; nucleotides outside the gene matches: 8. Looked up from germline, CDR1 is MNHNY and CDR2 is SVGAGI (reference sequence). The DNA for the CDR3 is TGTGCCAGCAGTTCTGACAGGGCGTCAGACGAGCAGTACTTC. Translation gives CASSSDRASDEQYF.

This chain connects TRBV13 to TRBJ2-1; 9 nucleotides line up with TRBD1. The germline gives CDR1 PRHDT, CDR2 FYEKMQ (reference sequence). V dropped 5 bases and J dropped 6; count of bases not matched to a gene: 11. The CDR3 has 16 residues. CDR3 DNA: TGTGCCAGCAGCAGGTTCCGGGACAGGGTTTTCAATGAGCAGTTCTTC. This codes for CASSRFRDRVFNEQFF. The variable domain in full, completed from reference TRBV13 and TRBJ2-1, reads AAGVIQSPRHLIKEKRETATLKCYPIPRHDTVYWYQQGPGQDPQFLISFYEKMQSDKGSIPDRFSAQQFSDYHSELNMSSLELGDSALYFCASSRFRDRVFNEQFFGPGTRLTVL.

The chain couples TRBV2 to TRBJ1-1; unclear D gene. Per germline, CDR1 SNHLY and CDR2 FYNNEI. The CDR3 length is 13 residues. The V gene lost 5 bases and the J gene lost 5 bases, with 12 bases spanning the gap. CDR3 DNA sequence: TGTGCCAGCAGTCCCTCCCTCAGGACTGAAGCTTTCTTT. Translation gives CASSPSLRTEAFF.

The genes are TRBV19 and TRBJ1-1; 7 bases are shared with TRBD1. The germline gives CDR1 LNHDA, CDR2 SQIVND (reference sequence). There are 15 residues in the CDR3. V gave up 6 bases and J gave up 3 bases; unmatched junction bases: 10. For the CDR3, the DNA is TGTGCCAGTAGAGAGCGACAGGGTTTATACACTGAAGCTTTCTTT. Translating gives CASRERQGLYTEAFF.

The chain recombines TRBV7-3 with TRBJ1-1, with 9 positions matching TRBD1. The CDR3 covers 15 residues. Trimming cost V 5 bases and J 3 bases; bases outside gene matches: 7. The germline CDR1 and CDR2 sequences are SGHTA and FQGTGA. The CDR3 region has the DNA TGTGCCAGCAGCCCAAGGACAGGGGAGGACACTGAAGCTTTCTTT. It yields the protein CASSPRTGEDTEAFF.

J is TRBJ1-5 and V is TRBV30, with a weak D call TRBD1 (5 bases). Per germline, CDR1 GTSNPN and CDR2 SVGIG (reference sequence). This CDR3 contains 13 residues. V was pared by 1 base and J by 11 bases, with 15 bases between. The CDR3: CAWSAQGVLAQHF. The DNA for the CDR3 is TGTGCCTGGAGTGCACAAGGGGTCTTGGCCCAGCATTTT. The whole variable domain, filled in from reference TRBV30 and TRBJ1-5, reads SQTIHQWPATLVQPVGSPLSLECTVEGTSNPNLYWYRQAAGRGLQLLFYSVGIGQISSEVPQNLSASRPQDRQFILSSKKLLLSDSGFYLCAWSAQGVLAQHFGDGTRLSIL.

This clone was counted a few times. The genes are TRBV2 and TRBJ1-2, with 8 bases that match TRBD1. Germline lookup yields CDR1 SNHLY and CDR2 FYNNEI. This CDR3 spans 14 amino acids. Losses at the gene ends were 7 bases for V and 0 bases for J; bases not matched to a gene: 4. CDR3 protein: CASIKQGANYGYTF. Written as DNA, the CDR3 is TGTGCCAGCATTAAACAGGGGGCTAACTATGGCTACACCTTC.

This sequence joins TRBV7-2 and TRBJ2-1; D perhaps matches TRBD1 (6 bases). V was trimmed by 1 base and J by 1 base, leaving 11 bases between them. CDR1 SGHTA and CDR2 FQGNSA come from the germline V gene. This CDR3 has 16 residues. The CDR3 DNA is TGTGCCAGCAGCTTAGGAGGGACATTTTCCTACAATGAGCAGTTCTTC. Amino acids: CASSLGGTFSYNEQFF.